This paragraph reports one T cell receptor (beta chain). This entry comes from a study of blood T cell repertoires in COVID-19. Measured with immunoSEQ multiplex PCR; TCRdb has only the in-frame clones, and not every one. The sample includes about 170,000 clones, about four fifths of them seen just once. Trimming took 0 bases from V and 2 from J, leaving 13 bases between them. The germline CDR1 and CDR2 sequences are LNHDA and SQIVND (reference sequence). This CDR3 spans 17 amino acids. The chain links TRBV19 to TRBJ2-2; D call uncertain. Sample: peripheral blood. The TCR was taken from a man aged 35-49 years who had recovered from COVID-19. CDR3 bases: TGTGCCAGTAGTATAGATCGTGGCGGATACAACACCGGGGAGCTGTTTTTT. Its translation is CASSIDRGGYNTGELFF.